The rows below give T cell receptor beta chains drawn from one sample of a study of blood T cell repertoires in COVID-19. The data were produced by immunoSEQ multiplex PCR, yet TCRdb's version contains in-frame clones alone and is incomplete. Among about 140,000 clones listed, about 86% were seen once. Sequencing was performed on peripheral blood. These receptors were taken from a woman in her sixties or seventies with acute or convalescent COVID-19. The CDR3 runs from the conserved cysteine through the conserved F or W. The order of the fields is V gene, D gene, J gene, CDR3 length, clone size, CDR3 DNA, CDR3 protein. The D gene is left open where the match is weak. Not every row has a clone size; where given, it reads once, few, many or a size class.

>TRBV19|.|TRBJ1-5|13|.
TGTGCCACCGAACAGGGAGGCAATCAGCCCCAGCATTTT
CATEQGGNQPQHF
>TRBV13|.|TRBJ1-1|16|.
TGTGCCAGCAGCCCGACAAGCCAGGGTGTGAACACTGAAGCTTTCTTT
CASSPTSQGVNTEAFF
>TRBV7-2|TRBD2|TRBJ2-1|14|.
TGTGCCAGCAGCCGTAGCGGGGGGGTTAACGAGCAGTTCTTC
CASSRSGGVNEQFF
>TRBV5-6|.|TRBJ1-4|12|.
TGTGCCAGCAGTTTCTCTAAGGGGGAACTGTTTTTT
CASSFSKGELFF
>TRBV10-3|.|TRBJ1-4|15|.
TGTGCCATCAGTCCAGGGCCTATAACTAATGAAAAACTGTTTTTT
CAISPGPITNEKLFF
>TRBV2|.|TRBJ1-1|13|.
TGTGCCAGCAGTGGCGGGCAGAACACTGAAGCTTTCTTT
CASSGGQNTEAFF
>TRBV5-1|.|TRBJ2-7|15|.
TGCGCCAGCAGCTCTGTGAGGGCACAGGGTTCCGAGCAGTACTTC
CASSSVRAQGSEQYF
>TRBV21-1|.|TRBJ1-5|15|.
TGTGCCAGCAGCAAAGCGGGGGGGGGCAATCAGCCCCAGCATTTT
CASSKAGGGNQPQHF
>TRBV6-5|.|TRBJ1-6|15|.
TGTGCCAGCAGTTACTCGTACCAGAATAATTCACCCCTCCACTTT
CASSYSYQNNSPLHF
>TRBV3-1/TRBV3-2|TRBD1|TRBJ1-4|16|.
TGTGCCAGCAGCCAATCCAGGGGGCGGAATAATGAAAAACTGTTTTTT
CASSQSRGRNNEKLFF
>TRBV11-3|.|TRBJ1-1|13|.
TGTGCCAGCAGCTTGATGGCTCGTACTGAAGCTTTCTTT
CASSLMARTEAFF
>TRBV4-2|.|TRBJ1-2|15|.
TGTGCCAGCAGCCAAGATAGGGGAGGAGGCTATGGCTACACCTTC
CASSQDRGGGYGYTF
>TRBV28|.|TRBJ2-5|18|.
TGTGCCAGCAAGGTAGCAGGGGACGATATGCTGATGGGGGAGACCCAGTACTTC
CASKVAGDDMLMGETQYF
>TRBV5-1|TRBD1|TRBJ2-2|16|.
TGCGCCAGCAGCGCGTGGGGACAGGGGGACACCGGGGAGCTGTTTTTT
CASSAWGQGDTGELFF
>TRBV5-4|TRBD1|TRBJ1-5|13|once
TGTGCCAGCAGCCGGGACAGTTATCAGCCCCAGCATTTT
CASSRDSYQPQHF